Listed here is a single T cell receptor (beta chain). The specificity of this receptor is unknown. Base-call qualities are not available, and no considerably larger clone is one nucleotide away. Stable Graves' hyperthyroidism was defined as no progression to ophthalmopathy during 18 months of follow-up. Hyperthyroidism patients were newly diagnosed, had a disease duration of under 2 months, and were aged 18 to 65 years. The study excluded patients with uncontrolled infections, other autoimmune diseases, pregnancy or lactation. Diagnoses were based on clinical symptoms, serum thyroxine and TRAb, thyroid ultrasound and orbital computed tomography. Total RNA was extracted using Trizol reagent, and RNA quality was assessed on an Agilent 2100 Bioanalyzer. The data were taken from a study of T cells in Graves' hyperthyroidism and ophthalmopathy (dated by TCRdb to between 2018 and 2021). Context from the whole study: To identify distinguishing TCR V-J signatures, a discovery cohort of around 100 patients was used, comprising 40 to 45 with Graves' ophthalmopathy and some 57 with stable Graves' hyperthyroidism. Prospective prediction of ophthalmopathy was tested in an independent validation cohort of 18 to 20 hyperthyroidism patients and 15 to 17 patients who later progressed to ophthalmopathy. The 100 discovery patients were divided at random into training and test sets in a 7:3 ratio. In more than 5 Graves' hyperthyroidism patients, the study also compared T-cell repertoires from thyroid tissue with T-cell repertoires from blood. After blood sampling, hyperthyroidism patients were treated with methimazole at a starting dose of 30 mg daily, and ophthalmopathy patients were treated with high-dose intravenous methylprednisolone. The paper describes TCR Vbeta CDR3 sequencing of about 140 peripheral blood samples, made up of some 40 ophthalmopathy patients, roughly 80 hyperthyroidism patients and some 17 progressor patients.

Overall results and qualifications from the work: Most expanded thyroid clonotypes (frequency above 0.001) were also detected in blood, suggesting blood repertoires may reflect thyroid immune responses. Ophthalmopathy was separated from stable hyperthyroidism by a 13 V-J signature model, with approximately 89% sensitivity and 81% to 82% specificity obtained in cross-validation and 80%/75% obtained in testing. In validation, progression to ophthalmopathy was predicted by the model with roughly 71% sensitivity and roughly 76% specificity, a median of around 6.5 months before onset. Sample size was not statistically predetermined, and investigators were not blinded to group allocation.

CDR3 length: 16 amino acids, cysteine to phenylalanine. Of all the DNA, just the CDR3 is kept, 48 bases in frame from base 1. The CDR1 and CDR2 encoded by the germline V gene are SGHDN and FVKESK. V loses 3 bases at its end and J loses 2 bases; junction bases beyond the gene matches: 8. The TCR beta CDR3 regions were amplified from RNA transcripts. The TCR CDR3 was subjected to a first round of RT-PCR using the HTBI primer set and the Qiagen OneStep RT-PCR kit. A second multiplex PCR round built the libraries, followed by size selection and purification. Sequencing of the libraries was done on an Illumina HiSeq2000 using paired-end 100 bp reads. In the paper's pipeline: Raw data were processed with SOAPnuke, discarding reads with adapters, uncalled bases, mean Phred below 15, or no exact constant-primer or identifier match. COPE v1.2.5 was used to merge the high-quality paired reads, and each unique nucleotide sequence was defined as a clonotype. MiTCR v1.1 was used to align the clonotypes against IMGT TRBV, TRBD and TRBJ reference segments. The analysis was restricted to V-J combinations with a frequency above 0.0001, which together covered roughly 99% of the repertoires. A TCS score was defined as the ratio of F50 (clonal expansion) to E x V (chaos), with BLOSUM62-based TCRdist applied between CDR3 peptides within each V-J. Welch's t-statistics and random forest reduced fewer than 600 V-J features to 13, which were used in a naive Bayes classifier (R e1071). TCRdb itself trimmed the public reads at Q25 with fastp, ran MiXCR and retained productive beta chains. Entries that share a CDR3 protein sequence are merged under the most common genes and DNA. The V and J calls reflect TCRdb's pipeline rather than the authors' work. The sample includes about 560,000 distinct CDR3 sequences, with 40% to 55% observed a single time. The ten biggest clones cover 8% to 8.5% of the sample.

This TCR derives from a woman under 30 with Graves' hyperthyroidism. Donor details come from another sample of the same person, matched by shared clones. The sample was peripheral blood or thyroid tissue (not recorded which). The sequence is built from TRBV14 and TRBJ2-5, and 8 bases in between align with TRBD1. CDR3 reads: CASSQFRDRPQETQYF. The bases are TGTGCCAGCAGCCAGTTCCGGGACAGGCCACAAGAGACCCAGTACTTC.